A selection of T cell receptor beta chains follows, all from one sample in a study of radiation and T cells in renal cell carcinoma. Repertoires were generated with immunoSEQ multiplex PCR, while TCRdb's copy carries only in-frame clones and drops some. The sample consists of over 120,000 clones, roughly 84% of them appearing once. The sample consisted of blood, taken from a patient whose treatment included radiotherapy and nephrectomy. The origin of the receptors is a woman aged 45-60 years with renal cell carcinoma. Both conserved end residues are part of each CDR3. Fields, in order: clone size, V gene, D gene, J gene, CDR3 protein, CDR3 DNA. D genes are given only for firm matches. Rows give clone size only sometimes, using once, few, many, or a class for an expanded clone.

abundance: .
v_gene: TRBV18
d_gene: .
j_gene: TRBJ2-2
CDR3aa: CASSPGQENTGELFF
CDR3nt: TGTGCCAGCTCACCGGGGCAGGAGAACACCGGGGAGCTGTTTTTT

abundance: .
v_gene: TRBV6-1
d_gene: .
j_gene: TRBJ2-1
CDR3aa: CASGTMSFYEQFF
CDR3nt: TGTGCCAGCGGGACAATGTCCTTCTATGAGCAGTTCTTC

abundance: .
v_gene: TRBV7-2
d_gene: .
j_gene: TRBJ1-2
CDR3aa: CASSRGGYTF
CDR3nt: TGTGCCAGCAGTCGAGGGGGCTACACCTTC

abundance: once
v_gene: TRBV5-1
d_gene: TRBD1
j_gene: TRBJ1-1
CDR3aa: CASSFGTGSIEAFF
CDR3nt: TGCGCCAGCAGCTTCGGGACAGGGTCTATTGAAGCTTTCTTT

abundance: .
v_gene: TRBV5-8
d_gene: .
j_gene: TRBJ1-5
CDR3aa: CASSWGHPNQPQHF
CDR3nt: TGTGCCAGCAGCTGGGGACATCCCAATCAGCCCCAGCATTTT

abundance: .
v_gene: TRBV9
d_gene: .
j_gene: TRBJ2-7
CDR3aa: CASSVGTGVVNEQYF
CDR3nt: TGTGCCAGCAGCGTAGGTACGGGGGTTGTAAACGAGCAGTACTTC

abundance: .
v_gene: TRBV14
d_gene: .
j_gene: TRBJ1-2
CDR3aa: CASSQGSFNYGYTF
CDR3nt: TGTGCCAGCAGCCAAGGTTCGTTTAACTATGGCTACACCTTC

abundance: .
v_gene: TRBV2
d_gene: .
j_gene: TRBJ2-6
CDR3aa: CASKWKGLSSGANVLTF
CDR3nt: TGTGCCAGCAAGTGGAAGGGGCTAAGCTCTGGGGCCAACGTCCTGACTTTC

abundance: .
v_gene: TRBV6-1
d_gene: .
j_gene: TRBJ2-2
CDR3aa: CASSERSGELFF
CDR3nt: TGTGCCAGCAGTGAAAGGTCCGGGGAGCTGTTTTTT

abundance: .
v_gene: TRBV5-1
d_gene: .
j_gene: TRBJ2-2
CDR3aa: CASSLVGNTGELFF
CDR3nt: TGCGCCAGCAGCTTGGTAGGGAACACCGGGGAGCTGTTTTTT

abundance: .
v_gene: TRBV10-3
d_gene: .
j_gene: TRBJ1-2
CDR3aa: CAIGRGANYGYTF
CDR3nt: TGTGCCATAGGACGCGGAGCTAACTATGGCTACACCTTC

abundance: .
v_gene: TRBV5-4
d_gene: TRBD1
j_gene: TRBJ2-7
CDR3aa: CASSTRQGAYEQYF
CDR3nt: TGTGCCAGCAGCACCAGACAGGGGGCCTACGAGCAGTACTTC

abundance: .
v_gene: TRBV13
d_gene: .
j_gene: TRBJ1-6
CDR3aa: CASSLDGNSPLHF
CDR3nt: TGTGCCAGCAGCTTAGATGGGAATTCACCCCTCCACTTT

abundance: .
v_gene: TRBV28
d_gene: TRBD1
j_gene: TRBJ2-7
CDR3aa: CASSRDRGTISYEQYF
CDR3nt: TGTGCCAGCAGTAGAGACAGGGGGACAATTTCCTACGAGCAGTACTTC

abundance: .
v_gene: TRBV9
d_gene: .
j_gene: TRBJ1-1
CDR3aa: CASSRAGSMNTEAFF
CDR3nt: TGTGCCAGCAGCCGGGCGGGTTCCATGAACACTGAAGCTTTCTTT

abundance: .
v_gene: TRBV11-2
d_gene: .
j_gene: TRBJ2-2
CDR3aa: CASTARSSNTGELFF
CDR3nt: TGTGCCAGCACCGCAAGGAGTTCGAACACCGGGGAGCTGTTTTTT

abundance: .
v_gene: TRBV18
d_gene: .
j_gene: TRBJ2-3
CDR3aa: CASSPPRGISTDTQYF
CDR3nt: TGTGCCAGCTCACCACCGAGGGGGATCTCCACAGATACGCAGTATTTT

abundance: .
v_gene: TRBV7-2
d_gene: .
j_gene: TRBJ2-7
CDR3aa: CASMSQPSSYEQYF
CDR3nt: TGTGCCAGCATGTCTCAACCGAGCTCCTACGAGCAGTACTTC

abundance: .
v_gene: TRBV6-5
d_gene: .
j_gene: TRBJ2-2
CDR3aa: CASSRLRSTGELFF
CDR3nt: TGTGCCAGCAGCCGCCTAAGGAGCACCGGGGAGCTGTTTTTT

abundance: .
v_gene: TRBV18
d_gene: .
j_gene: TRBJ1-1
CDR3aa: CASSPVGVGGENTEAFF
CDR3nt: TGTGCCAGCTCACCGGTAGGGGTTGGTGGAGAGAACACTGAAGCTTTCTTT

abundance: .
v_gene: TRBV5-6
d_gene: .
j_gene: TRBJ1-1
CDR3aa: CASSRLTGNTEAFF
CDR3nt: TGTGCCAGCAGCCGTCTGACAGGGAACACTGAAGCTTTCTTT

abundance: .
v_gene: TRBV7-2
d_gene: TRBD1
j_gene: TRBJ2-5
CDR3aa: CASSSPSAGGGETQYF
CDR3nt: TGTGCCAGCAGCTCCCCTTCGGCAGGGGGCGGTGAGACCCAGTACTTC

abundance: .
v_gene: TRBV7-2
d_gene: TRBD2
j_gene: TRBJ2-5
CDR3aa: CASSLGLAGETQYF
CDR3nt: TGTGCCAGCAGCCTGGGACTAGCGGGGGAGACCCAGTACTTC

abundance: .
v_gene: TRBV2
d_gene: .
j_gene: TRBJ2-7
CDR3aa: CASSVSQQVYEQYF
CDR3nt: TGTGCCAGCAGTGTTTCGCAGCAAGTCTACGAGCAGTACTTC

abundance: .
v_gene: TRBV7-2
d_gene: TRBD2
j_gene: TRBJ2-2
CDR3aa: CASSSPLAGGADGELFF
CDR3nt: TGTGCCAGCAGCTCCCCTCTAGCGGGGGGTGCGGACGGGGAGCTGTTTTTT

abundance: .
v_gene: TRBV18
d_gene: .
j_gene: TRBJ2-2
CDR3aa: CASSPPSGLGDTGELFF
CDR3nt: TGTGCCAGCTCACCGCCCTCTGGTCTAGGGGACACCGGGGAGCTGTTTTTT

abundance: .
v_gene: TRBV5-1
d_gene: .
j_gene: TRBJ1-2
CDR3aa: CASSLVDRYGYTF
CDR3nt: TGCGCCAGCAGCTTGGTTGATCGCTATGGCTACACCTTC

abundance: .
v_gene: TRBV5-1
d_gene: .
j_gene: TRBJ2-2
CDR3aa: CASSLGVSGELFF
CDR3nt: TGCGCCAGCAGCCTGGGGGTGTCCGGGGAGCTGTTTTTT

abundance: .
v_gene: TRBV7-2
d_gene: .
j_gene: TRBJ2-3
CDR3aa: CASSLGVRGGDTQYF
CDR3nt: TGTGCCAGCAGCTTAGGTGTCAGGGGAGGGGATACGCAGTATTTT

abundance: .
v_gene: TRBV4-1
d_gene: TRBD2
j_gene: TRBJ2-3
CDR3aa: CASSQRGLAGGRDTQYF
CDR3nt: TGCGCCAGCAGCCAACGGGGACTAGCGGGGGGGCGAGATACGCAGTATTTT

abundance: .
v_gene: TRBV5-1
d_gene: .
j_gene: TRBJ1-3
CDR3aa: CASSSSTGNTIYF
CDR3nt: TGCGCCAGCAGTTCGTCCACTGGAAACACCATATATTTT

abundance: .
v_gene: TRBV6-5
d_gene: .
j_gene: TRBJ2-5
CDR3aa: CASSYSGGQETQYF
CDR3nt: TGTGCCAGCAGTTACTCGGGGGGACAAGAGACCCAGTACTTC

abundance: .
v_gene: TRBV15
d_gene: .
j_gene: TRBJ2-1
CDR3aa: CATSISGGSYNEQFF
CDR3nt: TGTGCCACCAGCATTAGCGGTGGGTCCTACAATGAGCAGTTCTTC

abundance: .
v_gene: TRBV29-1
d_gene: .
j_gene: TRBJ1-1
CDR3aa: CSGRVTADTEAFF
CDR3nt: TGCAGCGGGCGAGTAACGGCGGACACTGAAGCTTTCTTT

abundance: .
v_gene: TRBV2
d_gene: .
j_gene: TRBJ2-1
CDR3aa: CASSEVGQSYNEQFF
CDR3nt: TGTGCCAGCAGTGAAGTAGGCCAATCCTACAATGAGCAGTTCTTC

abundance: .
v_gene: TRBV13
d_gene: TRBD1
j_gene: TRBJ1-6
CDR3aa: CASSLQGVEGPLHF
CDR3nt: TGTGCCAGCAGCTTACAGGGGGTAGAGGGACCCCTCCACTTT

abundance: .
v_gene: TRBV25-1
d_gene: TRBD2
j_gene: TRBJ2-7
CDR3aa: CASSDPGLAVYEQYF
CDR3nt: TGTGCCAGCAGCGACCCGGGACTAGCGGTATACGAGCAGTACTTC

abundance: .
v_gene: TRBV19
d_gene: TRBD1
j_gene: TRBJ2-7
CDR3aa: CASSSGDSAYEQYF
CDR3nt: TGTGCCAGTAGTAGTGGGGACAGCGCCTACGAGCAGTACTTC

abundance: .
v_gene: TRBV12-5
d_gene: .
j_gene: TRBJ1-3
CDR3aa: CASGPQLSSGNTIYF
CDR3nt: TGTGCTAGTGGCCCTCAGTTGAGCTCTGGAAACACCATATATTTT

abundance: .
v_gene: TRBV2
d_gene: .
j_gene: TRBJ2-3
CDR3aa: CASSLDSSTDTQYF
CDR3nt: TGTGCCAGCAGTTTGGACTCTAGCACAGATACGCAGTATTTT

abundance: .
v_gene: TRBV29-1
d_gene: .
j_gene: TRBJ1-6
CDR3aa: CSVEQGISPLHF
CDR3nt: TGCAGCGTTGAACAGGGTATTTCACCCCTCCACTTT

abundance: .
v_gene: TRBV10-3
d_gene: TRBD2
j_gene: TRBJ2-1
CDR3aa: CAISDTGRGGLSEQFF
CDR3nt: TGTGCCATCAGTGACACCGGGAGGGGGGGCCTGTCGGAGCAGTTCTTC

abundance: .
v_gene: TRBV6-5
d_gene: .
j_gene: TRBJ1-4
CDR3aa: CAISEGGTNEKLFF
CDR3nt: TGTGCCATCAGTGAGGGGGGAACTAATGAAAAACTGTTTTTT

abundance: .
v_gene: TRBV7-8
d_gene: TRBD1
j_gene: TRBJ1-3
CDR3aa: CASSLEGARPVGNTIYF
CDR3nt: TGTGCCAGCAGCTTAGAGGGGGCGCGGCCGGTTGGAAACACCATATATTTT

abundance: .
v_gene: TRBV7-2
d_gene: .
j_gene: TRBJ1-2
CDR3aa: CASSLDGTPDGGYTF
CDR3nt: TGTGCCAGCAGCTTAGATGGGACGCCCGACGGTGGCTACACCTTC

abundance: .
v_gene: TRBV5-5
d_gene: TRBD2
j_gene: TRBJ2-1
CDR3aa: CASSLLIAGGNNEQFF
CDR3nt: TGTGCCAGCAGCTTGTTGATAGCGGGGGGTAACAATGAGCAGTTCTTC

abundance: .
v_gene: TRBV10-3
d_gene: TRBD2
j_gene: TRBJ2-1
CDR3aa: CAISEWTSGGAGNEQFF
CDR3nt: TGTGCCATCAGTGAGTGGACTAGCGGGGGGGCAGGAAATGAGCAGTTCTTC

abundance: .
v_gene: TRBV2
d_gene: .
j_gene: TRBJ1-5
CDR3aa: CASSVWGGTQHF
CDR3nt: TGTGCCAGCAGTGTTTGGGGTGGAACCCAGCATTTT

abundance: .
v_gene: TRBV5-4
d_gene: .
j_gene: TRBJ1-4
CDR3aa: CASSLYQGSNEKLFF
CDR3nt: TGTGCCAGCAGCTTGTATCAGGGTTCTAATGAAAAACTGTTTTTT

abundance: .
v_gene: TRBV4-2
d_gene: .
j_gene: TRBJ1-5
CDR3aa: CASSQEDGRNQPQHF
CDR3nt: TGTGCCAGCAGCCAAGAAGACGGGCGCAATCAGCCCCAGCATTTT

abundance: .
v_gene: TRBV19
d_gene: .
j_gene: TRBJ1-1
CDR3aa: CASSPGFTNTEAFF
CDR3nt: TGTGCCAGTAGCCCCGGTTTCACTAACACTGAAGCTTTCTTT

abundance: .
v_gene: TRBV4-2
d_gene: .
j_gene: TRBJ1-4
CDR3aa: CASSQDLQGFEKLFF
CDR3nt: TGTGCCAGCAGCCAAGATCTACAGGGTTTTGAAAAACTGTTTTTT

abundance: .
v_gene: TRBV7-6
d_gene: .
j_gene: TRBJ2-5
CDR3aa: CASSQQPRPLQETQYF
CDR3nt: TGTGCCAGCAGCCAGCAGCCCCGACCGTTGCAAGAGACCCAGTACTTC

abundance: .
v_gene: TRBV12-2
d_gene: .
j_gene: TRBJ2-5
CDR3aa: CARAPLRPQETQYF
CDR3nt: TGTGCAAGGGCTCCACTAAGGCCCCAAGAGACCCAGTACTTC

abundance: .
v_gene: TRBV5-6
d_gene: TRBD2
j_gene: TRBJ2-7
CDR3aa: CASSAGLAGGTTHYEQYF
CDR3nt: TGTGCCAGCAGCGCCGGACTAGCGGGGGGTACCACTCACTACGAGCAGTACTTC